These T cell receptor beta chains were read from a single sample in a study of T cells in Graves' hyperthyroidism and ophthalmopathy. From the multiplex PCR reads, TCRdb called clonotypes with MiXCR, one entry per CDR3 protein. The profile covers under 350,000 distinct CDR3 sequences, with roughly a fifth appearing a single time and less than 65% taken by the ten largest. The sample consisted of blood. These receptors all come from a woman aged 45 to 65 with Graves' hyperthyroidism. The CDR3 runs from the conserved cysteine through the conserved F or W. The order of the fields is V gene, clone size, J gene, D gene, CDR3 DNA, CDR3 protein. The D gene is left open where the match is weak. A clone size is listed for some rows: how often the clone was seen (once, few, many), or a class if it is expanded.

>TRBV12-3/TRBV12-4|NA|TRBJ2-1|TRBD2
TGTGCCAGCAGTTTAGCGGGGGGGATATACAATGAGCAGTTCTTC
CASSLAGGIYNEQFF
>TRBV11-2|many|TRBJ1-3|NA
TGTGCCAGCAGCGCGACTCGAACTGGAAACACCATATATTTT
CASSATRTGNTIYF
>TRBV2|many|TRBJ2-1|TRBD2
TGTGCCAGCAGTGAAGGGGGACTAGCGGGGGTTACCTACAATGAGCAGTTCTTC
CASSEGGLAGVTYNEQFF
>TRBV7-9|many|TRBJ2-7|TRBD1
TGTGCCAGCAGCTCCGGACAGGGGGCGGGCGAGCAGTACTTC
CASSSGQGAGEQYF
>TRBV6-1|NA|TRBJ1-3|NA
TGTGCCAGCAGTGAAGGCATCTTTGGAAACACCATATATTTT
CASSEGIFGNTIYF
>TRBV5-1|NA|TRBJ2-2|NA
TGCGCCGGCAGGCGGGACCCGAACACCGGGGAGCTGTTTTTT
CAGRRDPNTGELFF
>TRBV2|NA|TRBJ2-1|TRBD2
TGTGCCAGCAGTAAAGGGACTAGCGGGAGGGAATACAATGAGCAGTTCTTC
CASSKGTSGREYNEQFF
>TRBV18|few|TRBJ1-5|NA
TGTGCCAGCTCATCCCAGGGGATCAGCAATCAGCCCCAGCATTTT
CASSSQGISNQPQHF
>TRBV3-1|many|TRBJ2-7|TRBD1
TGTGCCAGCAGCCAAGCACTCGGGACAGGGCCCTACGAGCAGTACTTC
CASSQALGTGPYEQYF
>TRBV15|many|TRBJ2-7|NA
TGTGCCACCAGCAGAGGAGGGTCCTACGAGCAGTACTTC
CATSRGGSYEQYF
>TRBV4-1|NA|TRBJ1-1|NA
TGCGCCAGCAGCCAAGGGGGGACGGGGAACACTGAAGCTTTCTTT
CASSQGGTGNTEAFF
>TRBV18|many|TRBJ2-3|NA
TGTGCCAGCTCACCACCCCCCGCCTCAGATACGCAGTATTTT
CASSPPPASDTQYF
>TRBV3-1|many|TRBJ2-7|NA
TGTGCCAGCAGCCAAGATAGGGTATGGTCCTACGAGCAGTACTTC
CASSQDRVWSYEQYF